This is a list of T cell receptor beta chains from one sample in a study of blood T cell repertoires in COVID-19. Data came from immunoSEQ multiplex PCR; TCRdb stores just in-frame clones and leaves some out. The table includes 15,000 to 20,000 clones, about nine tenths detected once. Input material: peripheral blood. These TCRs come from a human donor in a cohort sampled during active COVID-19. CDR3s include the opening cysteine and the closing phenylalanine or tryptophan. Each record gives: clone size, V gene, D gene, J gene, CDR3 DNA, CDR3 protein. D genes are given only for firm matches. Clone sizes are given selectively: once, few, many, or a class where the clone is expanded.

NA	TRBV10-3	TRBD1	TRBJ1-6	TGTGCCATCAGTGAGTGGACAGGGAAGAGTTCACCCCTCCACTTT	CAISEWTGKSSPLHF
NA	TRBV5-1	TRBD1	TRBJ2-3	TGCGCCAGCAGCTTCGGACAGGGAGGAACAGATACGCAGTATTTT	CASSFGQGGTDTQYF
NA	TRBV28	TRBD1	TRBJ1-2	TGTGCCAGCATATTACGGGACAGGGGGACCTATGGCTACACCTTC	CASILRDRGTYGYTF
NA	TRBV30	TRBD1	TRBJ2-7	TGTGCCTGGAACTTGGACAGGGGGCCCCACGAGCAGTACTTC	CAWNLDRGPHEQYF
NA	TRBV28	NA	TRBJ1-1	TGTGCCAGCAGTCCCGGGTCGGCAGACCTGAACACTGAAGCTTTCTTT	CASSPGSADLNTEAFF
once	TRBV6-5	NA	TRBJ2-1	TGTGCCAGTTCGGTCGGGGATATACCCCTCAATGAGCAGTTCTTC	CASSVGDIPLNEQFF
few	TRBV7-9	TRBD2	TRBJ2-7	TGTGCCAGCAGTCCAGGACTAGATCTGCGATACGAGCAGTACTTC	CASSPGLDLRYEQYF
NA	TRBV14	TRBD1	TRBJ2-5	TGTGCCAGCAGCCAAGGAGGAAGGGGGCCTTGGGAGACCCAGTACTTC	CASSQGGRGPWETQYF
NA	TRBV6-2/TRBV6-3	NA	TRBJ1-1	TGTGCCAGCAGTTACCCGGGGACTGTACCCACTGAAGCTTTCTTT	CASSYPGTVPTEAFF
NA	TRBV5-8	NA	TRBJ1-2	TGTGCCAGCAGCTTTACACCTTATCTCTATGGCTACACCTTC	CASSFTPYLYGYTF
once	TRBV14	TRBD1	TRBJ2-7	TGTGCCAGCAGCCAACTACGGACAGGGGCCGAGCAGTACTTC	CASSQLRTGAEQYF
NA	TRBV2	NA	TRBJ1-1	TGTGCCAGCAGGCCCGCAGGTTTCACTGAAGCTTTCTTT	CASRPAGFTEAFF
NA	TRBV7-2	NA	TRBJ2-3	TGTGCCAGCAGCCAGTCGCGGGCGGGAGATACGCAGTATTTT	CASSQSRAGDTQYF
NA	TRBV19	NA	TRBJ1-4	TGTGCCAGTAGTATGGCCGGTCGGAGTGAAAAACTGTTTTTT	CASSMAGRSEKLFF
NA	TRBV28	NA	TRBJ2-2	TGTGCCAGCGGCGACAAGAACACCGGGGAGCTGTTTTTT	CASGDKNTGELFF
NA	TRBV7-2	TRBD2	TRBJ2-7	TGTGCCAGCAGAGGCGGGACTAGCGCGTCCTACGAGCAGTACTTC	CASRGGTSASYEQYF
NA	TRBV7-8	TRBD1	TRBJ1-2	TGTGCCAGCCACGATTCCCAAGCGACAGGGAGAAACTATGGCTACACCTTC	CASHDSQATGRNYGYTF
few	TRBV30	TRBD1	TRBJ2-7	TGTGCCTGGGCCTCCGGGACAGGGTGGGTTCAGCAGTACTTC	CAWASGTGWVQQYF
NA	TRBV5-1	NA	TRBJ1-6	TGCGCCAGCAGCTTGGAGGAGGAGTTCAATTCACCCCTCCACTTT	CASSLEEEFNSPLHF
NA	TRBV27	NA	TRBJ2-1	TGTGCCAGCAGTTTAGAGGTAGCCTCCTACAATGAGCAGTTCTTC	CASSLEVASYNEQFF
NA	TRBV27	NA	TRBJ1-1	TGTGCCAGCAGTTTGGAGATGAACACTGAAGCTTTCTTT	CASSLEMNTEAFF
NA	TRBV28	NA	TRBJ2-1	TGTGCCAGCAGGTTACGACGGGTTTCCCAAGACAATGAGCAGTTCTTC	CASRLRRVSQDNEQFF
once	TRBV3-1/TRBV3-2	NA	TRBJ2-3	TGTGCCAGCAGCCAAGATCGGAGAGCAGATACGCAGTATTTT	CASSQDRRADTQYF